These T cell receptor beta chains were read from a single sample in a study of T cells in Graves' hyperthyroidism and ophthalmopathy. TCRdb redid the calling of the multiplex PCR reads with MiXCR, one entry per CDR3 protein. In the table there are 650,000 to 750,000 distinct CDR3 sequences, around 13% of which are singletons. Material: blood. The receptors come from a woman younger than 30 with Graves' hyperthyroidism. Each CDR3 is given with its conserved first and last residue. Fields, in order: CDR3 DNA, CDR3 protein, V gene, clone size, J gene, D gene. A D gene is named only where the DNA matches it firmly. The size entry is marked missing in some rows and otherwise reads once, few, many or a size class.

TGTGCCAGCAGTGATTCGGGGGCAACTAATGAAAAACTGTTTTTT	CASSDSGATNEKLFF	TRBV2	many	TRBJ1-4	NA
TGCAGTGCTAGGCCCCCGACAGGGGGAATGAACACTGAAGCTTTCTTT	CSARPPTGGMNTEAFF	TRBV20-1	many	TRBJ1-1	TRBD1
TGCAGCGTTGTGGGGGTCGTCTCAAGTGGTGGGAGGTTCGACGAGCAGTACTTC	CSVVGVVSSGGRFDEQYF	TRBV29-1	NA	TRBJ2-7	NA
TGTGCCAGCAGTTTAAGGGGTGGGAGCGGGGAGCTGTTTTTT	CASSLRGGSGELFF	TRBV12-3/TRBV12-4	NA	TRBJ2-2	NA
TGTGCCAGCAGTTTTAGGGGGACTAGCGGCCAAGAGACCCAGTACTTC	CASSFRGTSGQETQYF	TRBV12-3/TRBV12-4	few	TRBJ2-5	TRBD2
TGTGCCAGCAGCCAAGATAGAACCTTTCCAGAGGGCAATGAGCAGTTCTTC	CASSQDRTFPEGNEQFF	TRBV4-2	NA	TRBJ2-1	NA
TGTGCCAGCAGTGAAGCGCTGGGAAATGAGCAGTTCTTC	CASSEALGNEQFF	TRBV6-1	NA	TRBJ2-1	NA
TGTGCCAGCAGCCGACTAGCGGGAGTTACCGGGGAGCTGTTTTTT	CASSRLAGVTGELFF	TRBV11-2	many	TRBJ2-2	TRBD2
TGCAGTGCTAGACTGGACATACAAGAGACCCAGTACTTC	CSARLDIQETQYF	TRBV20-1	few	TRBJ2-5	NA
TGCAGTGCTAGACCACTAGCGGGAGACTACAATGAGCAGTTCTTC	CSARPLAGDYNEQFF	TRBV20-1	many	TRBJ2-1	TRBD2
TGCAGTGCTATGGACAGGGGTAGCACAGATACGCAGTATTTT	CSAMDRGSTDTQYF	TRBV20-1	many	TRBJ2-3	TRBD1
TGTGCCAGCAGTACAGGGGGCTCGAACACCGGGGAGCTGTTTTTT	CASSTGGSNTGELFF	TRBV12-3/TRBV12-4	many	TRBJ2-2	TRBD1
TGTGCCAGCAGGAAGGACAGCTTTAATGAAAAACTGTTTTTT	CASRKDSFNEKLFF	TRBV6-1	NA	TRBJ1-4	NA
TGTGCCAGCAGCTTAGAATGGGTCTCCGAAGCTTTCTTT	CASSLEWVSEAFF	TRBV7-9	many	TRBJ1-1	NA
TGCAGTGCCCGACCGGGGTACGAGCAGTACTTC	CSARPGYEQYF	TRBV20-1	many	TRBJ2-7	NA
TGTGCCACCAGCAGAGCCGGACAGGGTGGTGGCTACACCTTC	CATSRAGQGGGYTF	TRBV15	many	TRBJ1-2	TRBD1
TGTGCCAGCAGCTTAGTGATGCTAGCGGGAGAGCATGAGCAGTTCTTC	CASSLVMLAGEHEQFF	TRBV7-2	many	TRBJ2-1	TRBD2
TGTGCCAGCAGTTTTAATCCGGGACTATCTAACACAGATACGCAGTATTTT	CASSFNPGLSNTDTQYF	TRBV11-2	many	TRBJ2-3	TRBD2
TGTGCCACCTCTTATGGGTGGACAGGGAGCGAGCAGTACTTC	CATSYGWTGSEQYF	TRBV24-1	NA	TRBJ2-7	TRBD1
TGCAGTGCGACTAGCGGGAGCTGGGGGTACAATGAGCAGTTCTTC	CSATSGSWGYNEQFF	TRBV20-1	few	TRBJ2-1	TRBD2
TGCGCCAGCACCGGGACAGGTCTTGAAGAGCAGTACTTC	CASTGTGLEEQYF	TRBV10-2	NA	TRBJ2-7	TRBD1
TGCAGTGCTAGCCCGGGACAGGGTTCCTACGAGCAGTACTTC	CSASPGQGSYEQYF	TRBV20-1	many	TRBJ2-7	TRBD1
TGTGCCAGCAGACAATCTACAGGGAACACTGAAGCTTTCTTT	CASRQSTGNTEAFF	TRBV7-9	few	TRBJ1-1	NA
TGCAGTGCTAGAGATGTTGATACAGGGGTTTTCACAGATACGCAGTATTTT	CSARDVDTGVFTDTQYF	TRBV20-1	few	TRBJ2-3	TRBD1
TGCGCCAGCAGCCAAGCGGACCAAAGGGAGGAGCAGTACTTC	CASSQADQREEQYF	TRBV4-1	NA	TRBJ2-7	NA
TGCGCCAGCAGCTTCCTAGGGGGACCCATAGAAGGAGATACGCAGTATTTT	CASSFLGGPIEGDTQYF	TRBV5-1	few	TRBJ2-3	NA
TGTGCCAGCAGCTTAGCTCAGGCAGGACTCCACTTT	CASSLAQAGLHF	TRBV7-9	NA	TRBJ1-6	NA
TGTGCCAGCAGTTATAACCCGAGAGGAGAAAAACTGTTTTTT	CASSYNPRGEKLFF	TRBV6-5	NA	TRBJ1-4	NA
TGTGCCAGCAGCTTAGGAGGGAGGGCCGGGTGGACCGGGGAGCTGTTTTTT	CASSLGGRAGWTGELFF	TRBV11-2	many	TRBJ2-2	TRBD2
TGCAGTGTTACGACCAGCGAGGAGACCCAGTACTTC	CSVTTSEETQYF	TRBV20-1	NA	TRBJ2-5	NA
TGTGCCAGCCGGGACAGGGACTACTACGAGCAGTACTTC	CASRDRDYYEQYF	TRBV7-9	NA	TRBJ2-7	TRBD1
TGTGCCAGTAGTATCCCAAAGCGGATTCCTTCCTACGAGCAGTACTTC	CASSIPKRIPSYEQYF	TRBV19	many	TRBJ2-7	NA
TGCAGCGTTGTTAGCGGGAGTGATACGCAGTATTTT	CSVVSGSDTQYF	TRBV29-1	NA	TRBJ2-3	TRBD2
TGTGCCAGCAGCGAGACCGGGACTAGCGGGAGGCGGAGAAACAATGAGCAGTTCTTC	CASSETGTSGRRRNNEQFF	TRBV9	NA	TRBJ2-1	TRBD2
TGCAGTGCTTCGGCGACTAGCGGGAGAAGAGAGACCCAGTACTTC	CSASATSGRRETQYF	TRBV20-1	many	TRBJ2-5	TRBD2
TGCGCCAGCAGCCCGGGGCTTCATGGGCAAAACACTGAAGCTTTCTTT	CASSPGLHGQNTEAFF	TRBV5-1	many	TRBJ1-1	NA
TGTGCCAGATCATCCAAGGCGACTTATAACAATGAGCAGTTCTTC	CARSSKATYNNEQFF	TRBV2	many	TRBJ2-1	NA
TGCGCCAGCAGCCCGGGTTTGGGGAATCAGCCCCAGCATTTT	CASSPGLGNQPQHF	TRBV5-1	NA	TRBJ1-5	NA
TGTGCCAGCAGCCCCCATGGAGATGAGCAGTTCTTC	CASSPHGDEQFF	TRBV3-1	many	TRBJ2-1	NA
TGTGCCAGCAGTTACCCCGGGGTCCGCTACGAGCAGTACTTC	CASSYPGVRYEQYF	TRBV6-2/TRBV6-3	few	TRBJ2-7	NA
TGTGCCAGCTCACCATCTATTGTGACCCCCGAGCAGTTCTTC	CASSPSIVTPEQFF	TRBV18	many	TRBJ2-1	NA
TGTGCCAGCAGTGAGCGTTCGGGATACAATCAGCCCCAGCATTTT	CASSERSGYNQPQHF	TRBV6-1	few	TRBJ1-5	NA